This T cell receptor beta chain originates from a study of shared clonotypes between healthy human individuals. V lost 2 bases and J lost 2, with 9 bases in between. The CDR3 covers 14 residues. Germline V gene lookup returns CDR1 MNHEY and CDR2 SVGAGI. Comment on this clone: Its antigen is unidentified.

Study results and limitations: Only a few donors were included, so the genetic and exposure-history diversity represented was limited.

Produced via immunoSEQ multiplex PCR; TCRdb's table is partial and in-frame only. The sample carries some 470,000 clones, about 79% recorded once. This sequence was found in a woman between 35 and 50 years old in good health. Some clones in this sample may be carry-over from other donors' samples. The chain is built from TRBV6-5 and TRBJ1-2, with D perhaps matching TRBD1 (6 bases). Material for sequencing was PBMCs. The CDR3, as DNA: TGTGCCAGCAGTTACAGGGGGTTGAACTATGGCTACACCTTC. It translates to CASSYRGLNYGYTF.